The 21 T cell receptor beta chains below were found in one sample sequenced in a study of T cells in Graves' hyperthyroidism and ophthalmopathy. Regions amplified from RNA transcripts were the TCR beta CDR3 regions. HTBI primers were the set used in a first-round RT-PCR of the TCR CDR3. TCRdb independently ran MiXCR on the multiplex PCR reads; one entry per CDR3 protein. The sample consists of about 400,000 distinct CDR3 sequences, approximately 15% of them appearing once. Sequencing was done on a sample of blood. The receptors derive from a woman under 40 with Graves' hyperthyroidism.

This clonotype was observed a handful of times. V gene TRBV20-1 combines with J gene TRBJ2-6; 7 nucleotides match TRBD2. The CDR3 runs to 17 residues. In germline, CDR1 is DFQATT, CDR2 SNEGSKA (reference sequence). J gave up 0 bases and V 2 bases, and 7 bases lay outside the gene matches. The CDR3: CSARQAGYSSGANVLTF. CDR3 in DNA: TGCAGTGCTAGACAAGCGGGATATTCCTCTGGGGCCAACGTCCTGACTTTC.

In this sample, this clonotype turned up many times. V gene TRBV2 combines with J gene TRBJ1-2; D is unresolved. This CDR3 is 15 amino acids long. The V end lost 5 bases, the J end lost 4 bases, and 17 bases lay between the germline ends. From germline, CDR1 is SNHLY and CDR2 FYNNEI. CDR3 region: CASSPNPDPTYGYTF. The CDR3, as DNA: TGTGCCAGCAGTCCAAACCCCGACCCCACCTATGGCTACACCTTC.

V gene TRBV24-1 combines with J gene TRBJ1-5; unclear D gene. CDR1 KGHDR and CDR2 SFDVKD come from the germline V gene. There are 16 residues in the CDR3. Trimming cost V 6 bases and J 0 bases, with 14 bases left between them. CDR3 in DNA: TGTGCCACCAGTAAGTCCTCTACTACTAGCAATCAGCCCCAGCATTTT. Translating it yields CATSKSSTTSNQPQHF.

Written as DNA, the CDR3 is TGTGCCAGCAGCGCTGGGACTAGCGGATCCCCCTACAATGAGCAGTTCTTC. The encoded protein is CASSAGTSGSPYNEQFF. V usage is TRBV9 and J usage is TRBJ2-1; 11 bases are shared with TRBD2. J gave up 2 bases and V 3 bases, and 7 bases lay outside the gene matches. Germline values: CDR1 SGDLS, CDR2 YYNGEE. The CDR3 has 17 amino acids.

As for this clonotype: Possible read error: a much larger clone is one base away. The conserved final phenylalanine or tryptophan is absent from the CDR3, which likely points to a read error. CDR3 sequence: CATSDPRTGLKPQHL. The CDR3 bases are TGTGCCACCAGTGACCCCCGGACAGGGTTGAAGCCCCAGCATCTT. The rearrangement joins TRBV24-1 to TRBJ1-5, with TRBD1 matching over 8 bases. V lost 4 bases to trimming and J lost 8 bases; unmatched junction nucleotides: 9. Per the germline V gene, CDR1 is KGHDR and CDR2 is SFDVKD. The CDR3 covers 15 residues.

This clonotype was picked up many times. This chain connects TRBV2 to TRBJ2-1; D is unresolved. Trimming cost V 5 bases and J 2 bases, with 7 bases left between them. The CDR3 totals 13 residues. CDR1 and CDR2 from the germline V gene are SNHLY and FYNNEI. This CDR3 is CASSIWAYNEQFF. CDR3 DNA: TGTGCCAGCAGTATCTGGGCCTACAATGAGCAGTTCTTC.

This clonotype was counted between two and nine times. V gene TRBV2 combines with J gene TRBJ2-6; a weak D match, TRBD1 (7 bases). With 6 bases removed from V and 4 bases from J, the gap between germline ends came to 22 bases. The CDR3 is made up of 18 amino acids. Germline CDR1 and CDR2: SNHLY and FYNNEI. The CDR3 nucleotides are TGTGCCAGCAGGGCCGGGGGACAGACAGCGTACGGGGCCAACGTCCTGACTTTC. It yields the protein CASRAGGQTAYGANVLTF. The variable domain in full, with the rest retrieved from reference TRBV2 and TRBJ2-6, is EPEVTQTPSHQVTQMGQEVILRCVPISNHLYFYWYRQILGQKVEFLVSFYNNEISEKSEIFDDQFSVERPDGSNFTLKIRSTKLEDSAMYFCASRAGGQTAYGANVLTFGAGSRLTVL.

For this clonotype: A much more abundant neighbour one base away suggests this may be a read error. V usage is TRBV6-1 and J usage is TRBJ1-2, with D unclear. The V gene's germline CDR1 is MNHNS and CDR2 SASEGT. This CDR3 region has 12 residues. CDR3 nucleotides: TGTACCAGCAGCCTAGAAGTGCGACGCTACACCTTC. The encoded protein is CTSSLEVRRYTF.

The rearrangement uses TRBV18 and TRBJ2-3, with TRBD1 identical over 9 bases. The germline V gene encodes CDR1 KGHSH and CDR2 LQKENI. The trim removed 3 bases at V and 7 bases at J, leaving 5 bases unmatched. The CDR3 extends over 14 amino acids. CDR3 residues: CASSPSTGGNTQYF. In DNA, the CDR3 is TGTGCCAGCTCACCGTCGACAGGGGGGAATACGCAGTATTTT.

Here the CDR3 reads CASRRRTGDGNTIYF. CDR3 in DNA: TGTGCCAGCAGGCGGAGGACAGGGGATGGAAACACCATATATTTT. The V and J genes are TRBV12-3 or TRBV12-4 and TRBJ1-3; 9 bases line up with TRBD1. Germline trimming cut 6 bases from V and 3 bases from J; bases unmatched to any gene: 6. The CDR3 consists of 15 residues.

In its sample, this clonotype was seen many times. The V and J genes are TRBV6-1 and TRBJ1-2; 7 positions agree with TRBD1. Per the germline V gene, CDR1 is MNHNS and CDR2 is SASEGT. V shed 5 bases, J shed 4 bases, and the junction held 13 bases outside the gene matches. The CDR3 sequence is 16 residues long. The CDR3 sequence: CASSFSGKGAAYGYTF. CDR3 bases: TGTGCCAGCAGTTTCTCAGGGAAGGGGGCTGCCTATGGCTACACCTTC.

This clonotype was counted ten times or more. The rearrangement uses TRBV20-1 and TRBJ2-3, with D possibly matching TRBD2 (6 bases). There are 14 residues in the CDR3. Trimming took 0 bases from V and 2 from J, leaving 9 bases between them. Germline V lookup: CDR1 DFQATT, CDR2 SNEGSKA (reference sequence). The CDR3 here is CSARDRRDTDTQYF. Here the CDR3 DNA reads TGCAGTGCTAGAGATCGGCGGGACACAGATACGCAGTATTTT.

This clonotype was counted between two and nine times. This may come from a read error, since a much larger clone is one base off. The chain carries TRBV11-2 and TRBJ2-2; D may match TRBD1 or TRBD2 (5 bases each). CDR3 length: 17 amino acids. Germline CDR1 is SGHAT and CDR2 is FQNNGV. CDR3 bases: TGTGCCAGCAGCTTAGTTCTGGCAGGGCGGTGGACCGGGGAGCTGGTTTTT. Its protein product is CASSLVLAGRWTGELVF.

This clonotype was seen many times. The CDR3 sequence: CASSLAGETDTQYF. The CDR3 DNA follows: TGTGCCAGCAGTTTGGCGGGGGAGACAGATACGCAGTATTTT. The chain employs TRBV12-3 or TRBV12-4 and TRBJ2-3; 7 bases are shared with TRBD2. The CDR3 is 14 residues long. V lost 3 bases, J lost 3 bases, and 3 bases stayed unmatched.

The chain has TRBV12-3 or TRBV12-4 and TRBJ2-7, with D unclear. V shed 0 bases and J shed 4 bases, with 7 bases lying between them. The CDR3 covers 13 residues. CDR3 DNA sequence: TGTGCCAGCAGTTTAGCTAAAGGTTACGAGCAGTACTTC. It translates to CASSLAKGYEQYF.

This clonotype was seen a few times. The chain is built from TRBV5-1 and TRBJ2-1; D ambiguous. This CDR3 is built from 12 residues. Germline V gene lookup returns CDR1 SGHRS and CDR2 YFSETQ. Trimming stripped 8 bases from V and 8 bases from J, with 14 bases between. CDR3 region: CASKSTGYEQFF. The CDR3 nucleotides are TGCGCCAGTAAATCGACCGGGTATGAGCAGTTCTTC. The complete variable domain, with remaining parts taken from reference TRBV5-1 and TRBJ2-1, reads KAGVTQTPRYLIKTRGQQVTLSCSPISGHRSVSWYQQTPGQGLQFLFEYFSETQRNKGNFPGRFSGRQFSNSRSEMNVSTLELGDSALYLCASKSTGYEQFFGPGTRLTVL.

This clonotype was picked up a small number of times. The rearrangement joins TRBV28 to TRBJ1-1; D call uncertain. The germline V and J ends were trimmed by 6 bases and 0 bases, with 11 bases remaining between them. This CDR3 region has 14 residues. The germline gives CDR1 MDHEN, CDR2 SYDVKM. CDR3 sequence reads: CASRPDLLNTEAFF. As DNA, the CDR3 is TGTGCCAGCAGACCGGACTTGCTGAACACTGAAGCTTTCTTT.

The table lists this clonotype with many counts. The chain has TRBV2 and TRBJ2-5; perhaps TRBD2 as D (5 bases). The germline V gene has CDR1 SNHLY and CDR2 FYNNEI. This CDR3 has 14 residues. Trimming left V 3 bases short and J 4 bases short, with 12 bases between. The CDR3 region has the DNA TGTGCCAGCAGTGAGAGACGGGGTTTAGAGACCCAGTACTTC. Its protein product is CASSERRGLETQYF. Full variable domain (rest looked up from reference TRBV2 and TRBJ2-5): EPEVTQTPSHQVTQMGQEVILRCVPISNHLYFYWYRQILGQKVEFLVSFYNNEISEKSEIFDDQFSVERPDGSNFTLKIRSTKLEDSAMYFCASSERRGLETQYFGPGTRLLVL.

V is TRBV29-1 and J is TRBJ2-2; tentative D call: TRBD2 (6 bases). Germline V gives CDR1 SQVTM, CDR2 ANQGSEA. V lost 6 bases to trimming and J lost 6 bases, with 14 bases between them. The CDR3 is 13 residues long. Written as DNA, the CDR3 is TGCAGCGTGAGAAGGGACTCGGCCGGGGAGCTGTTTTTT. Translation gives CSVRRDSAGELFF.

This clonotype was seen at least ten times. The V gene is TRBV7-9, the J gene TRBJ2-3; no reliable D call. V was trimmed by 6 bases and J by 5 bases, leaving 9 bases between them. This CDR3 has 12 residues. Germline CDR1 and CDR2: SEHNR and FQNEAQ (reference sequence). CDR3 region: CASSYNVDTQYF. CDR3 bases: TGTGCCAGCAGTTACAACGTAGATACGCAGTATTTT.

This clonotype was detected once. The gene calls are TRBV7-9 and TRBJ2-7, with a tentative D call TRBD1 (6 bases). Germline lookup yields CDR1 SEHNR and CDR2 FQNEAQ (reference sequence). V lost 6 bases, J lost 3 bases, and 12 bases lay in between. The CDR3 loop spans 13 amino acids. CDR3 residues: CASRGADHYEQYF. In DNA, the CDR3 is TGTGCCAGCAGGGGGGCGGACCACTACGAGCAGTACTTC.